This TCR beta chain was sequenced in a study of monozygotic twins with inflammatory bowel disease. Study results and caveats: The sharing of clonotypes with others was lower in IBD patients than in healthy twins, especially with disease activity.

Each TCR library used about 3,200 ng of total RNA. cDNA was produced in eight separate reactions per sample. A template switching step added UMIs, each with a 6-nucleotide sample barcode. TCRdb reprocessed the 5' RACE reads and keeps a single row for each CDR3 protein, giving no DNA. The listing records about 380,000 distinct CDR3 sequences. For this clonotype: Its specificity is unknown.

Looked up from germline, CDR1 is SGHTA and CDR2 is FQGNSA. The CDR3 runs 17 residues. This TCR came from a human donor with ulcerative colitis or Crohn's disease, or a healthy co-twin of an affected twin (not recorded which). The V and J genes are TRBV7-2 and TRBJ2-5; the TRBD2 assignment by TCRdb is unverifiable without DNA. Sequenced material: blood. The CDR3 protein is CASSTASGGPKGKTQYF.